This is a list of T cell receptor beta chains from one sample in a study of T cells in Graves' hyperthyroidism and ophthalmopathy. TCRdb itself ran the multiplex PCR reads through MiXCR, one entry per CDR3 protein. This table holds 350,000 or so distinct CDR3 sequences, approximately 18% found once. Specimen: blood. Source of these receptors: a woman in her thirties or forties with Graves' ophthalmopathy. Each CDR3 is given with its conserved first and last residue. A D gene is named only where the DNA matches it firmly. The size of a clone is reported for some rows only, either as once, few or many, or as a class for expanded clones.

v_gene: TRBV2; abundance: many; j_gene: TRBJ2-2; d_gene: NA; CDR3nt: TGTGCCAGCAAACTCTTGGCGAGCGAGACCGGGGAGCTGTTTTTT; CDR3aa: CASKLLASETGELFF
v_gene: TRBV28; abundance: NA; j_gene: TRBJ1-2; d_gene: NA; CDR3nt: TGTGCCAGCAGTATGTTAAACTATGGCTACACCTTC; CDR3aa: CASSMLNYGYTF
v_gene: TRBV5-8; abundance: many; j_gene: TRBJ1-1; d_gene: NA; CDR3nt: TGTGCCAGCAGCTTGGACAGGGCGCAGACTGAAGCTTTCTTT; CDR3aa: CASSLDRAQTEAFF
v_gene: TRBV20-1; abundance: few; j_gene: TRBJ2-7; d_gene: TRBD1; CDR3nt: TGCAGTGCTAGACCCCCAGGTGGACAGGTTCGAGGGGAGCAGTACTTC; CDR3aa: CSARPPGGQVRGEQYF
v_gene: TRBV20-1; abundance: NA; j_gene: TRBJ2-5; d_gene: NA; CDR3nt: TGCAGCTCAGGCCAAGAGACCCAGTACTTC; CDR3aa: CSSGQETQYF
v_gene: TRBV9; abundance: many; j_gene: TRBJ2-7; d_gene: NA; CDR3nt: TGTGCCAGCAGCGTAGGGAATTCAGGGCGGGAGCAGTACTTC; CDR3aa: CASSVGNSGREQYF
v_gene: TRBV25-1; abundance: many; j_gene: TRBJ1-2; d_gene: NA; CDR3nt: TGTGCCAGCAGTGAATATATACAGGAGTCCTATGGCTACACCTTC; CDR3aa: CASSEYIQESYGYTF
v_gene: TRBV6-1; abundance: many; j_gene: TRBJ1-2; d_gene: NA; CDR3nt: TGTGCCAGCAGGGCCGGGACGGACGGAAGTGGCTACACCTTC; CDR3aa: CASRAGTDGSGYTF
v_gene: TRBV7-2; abundance: many; j_gene: TRBJ2-2; d_gene: TRBD1; CDR3nt: TGTGCCAGCAGCTTAGCGCGTCTGGACAGGGCAACCGGGGAGCTGTTTTTT; CDR3aa: CASSLARLDRATGELFF
v_gene: TRBV7-2; abundance: NA; j_gene: TRBJ1-2; d_gene: NA; CDR3nt: TGCGCCAGCAGCTTAGAGACGCTCAACTATGGCTACACCTTC; CDR3aa: CASSLETLNYGYTF
v_gene: TRBV27; abundance: few; j_gene: TRBJ2-4; d_gene: NA; CDR3nt: TGTGCCAGCAAGTCGGCGCGATACAAAAACATTCAGTACTTC; CDR3aa: CASKSARYKNIQYF
v_gene: TRBV9; abundance: many; j_gene: TRBJ1-2; d_gene: TRBD1; CDR3nt: TGTGCCAGCAGCTCCAGGGACAGGCGTGACTATGGCTACACCTTC; CDR3aa: CASSSRDRRDYGYTF
v_gene: TRBV28; abundance: NA; j_gene: TRBJ1-2; d_gene: NA; CDR3nt: TGTGCCAGCAGTTTATCTTCGGGGAGACACTATGGCTACACCTTC; CDR3aa: CASSLSSGRHYGYTF
v_gene: TRBV25-1; abundance: many; j_gene: TRBJ1-1; d_gene: NA; CDR3nt: TGTGCCAGCACCTCGGGTAGGGTGAACACTGAAGCTTTCTTT; CDR3aa: CASTSGRVNTEAFF
v_gene: TRBV6-4; abundance: many; j_gene: TRBJ2-7; d_gene: NA; CDR3nt: TGTGCCAGCAGGACCAACCGGGACACCCGTAGCCAAACCTACGAGCAGTACTTC; CDR3aa: CASRTNRDTRSQTYEQYF
v_gene: TRBV15; abundance: many; j_gene: TRBJ2-7; d_gene: NA; CDR3nt: TGTGCCACCAGCAGAGATCTAGGGCGTCCAACGAGCGAGCAGTACTTC; CDR3aa: CATSRDLGRPTSEQYF
v_gene: TRBV6-5; abundance: many; j_gene: TRBJ2-7; d_gene: NA; CDR3nt: TGTGCCAGCAGTTACGCAGGCCCCTCCTACGAGCAGTACTTC; CDR3aa: CASSYAGPSYEQYF
v_gene: TRBV4-3; abundance: many; j_gene: TRBJ2-7; d_gene: TRBD2; CDR3nt: TGCGCCAGCAGCCAGGCACTAGCGGGTGGCACCTACGAGCAGTACTTC; CDR3aa: CASSQALAGGTYEQYF
v_gene: TRBV28; abundance: many; j_gene: TRBJ1-3; d_gene: NA; CDR3nt: TGTGCCAGCAGCCCCGGGACTAACTCTGGAAACACCATATATTTT; CDR3aa: CASSPGTNSGNTIYF
v_gene: TRBV19; abundance: many; j_gene: TRBJ1-2; d_gene: TRBD1; CDR3nt: TGTGCCAGTAGGCGCATAACAGGGGGCTCGGGCTACACCTTC; CDR3aa: CASRRITGGSGYTF
v_gene: TRBV19; abundance: few; j_gene: TRBJ1-2; d_gene: NA; CDR3nt: TGTGCCACCTCAGCAACGGTCTATCCCGGCTATGGCTACATCTTC; CDR3aa: CATSATVYPGYGYIF
v_gene: TRBV18; abundance: few; j_gene: TRBJ2-7; d_gene: NA; CDR3nt: TGTGCCAGCTCAGTAGGGACTGGAGAGCAGTACTTC; CDR3aa: CASSVGTGEQYF
v_gene: TRBV6-1; abundance: NA; j_gene: TRBJ1-5; d_gene: TRBD1; CDR3nt: TGTGCCAGCAGGAGACAGGGACCTAATCAGCCCCAGCATTTT; CDR3aa: CASRRQGPNQPQHF
v_gene: TRBV30; abundance: many; j_gene: TRBJ1-1; d_gene: NA; CDR3nt: TGTGCCTGGAGTGTACTGGGGAACAGTCCCCTGGGAGCTTTCTTT; CDR3aa: CAWSVLGNSPLGAFF
v_gene: TRBV3-1; abundance: many; j_gene: TRBJ2-7; d_gene: NA; CDR3nt: TGTGCCAGCAGCCAAGGGGGCGGGCAATCCTACGAGCAGTACTTC; CDR3aa: CASSQGGGQSYEQYF
v_gene: TRBV7-8; abundance: many; j_gene: TRBJ1-5; d_gene: TRBD1; CDR3nt: TGTGCCAGCAGCTTCGGGACAGGGAAAGCCATTCAGCCCCAGCATTTT; CDR3aa: CASSFGTGKAIQPQHF
v_gene: TRBV10-3; abundance: many; j_gene: TRBJ1-1; d_gene: TRBD1; CDR3nt: TGTGCCATCAGTGGACGACAGGGAGGCTCTAAAGCTTTCTTT; CDR3aa: CAISGRQGGSKAFF
v_gene: TRBV3-1; abundance: many; j_gene: TRBJ2-7; d_gene: TRBD2; CDR3nt: TGTGCCAGCAGCCCCCCGACTAGCGGGATCTACGAGCAGTACTTC; CDR3aa: CASSPPTSGIYEQYF
v_gene: TRBV11-2; abundance: NA; j_gene: TRBJ2-2; d_gene: NA; CDR3nt: TGTGCCAGCAGTGATGTGAGGGGGTCACTCACCGGGGAGCTGTTTTTT; CDR3aa: CASSDVRGSLTGELFF
v_gene: TRBV6-5; abundance: many; j_gene: TRBJ1-1; d_gene: NA; CDR3nt: TGTGCCAGCAGCCTAGTAGGGGGGGCGCACACTGAAGCTTTCTTT; CDR3aa: CASSLVGGAHTEAFF
v_gene: TRBV28; abundance: many; j_gene: TRBJ1-1; d_gene: NA; CDR3nt: TGTGCCAGCAGTTCGGGTCAAGGGAACACTGAAGCTTTCTTT; CDR3aa: CASSSGQGNTEAFF
v_gene: TRBV7-8; abundance: many; j_gene: TRBJ2-7; d_gene: NA; CDR3nt: TGTGCCAGCAGCTTAGGGGGACTTACCTACGAGCAGTACTTC; CDR3aa: CASSLGGLTYEQYF
v_gene: TRBV28; abundance: NA; j_gene: TRBJ2-2; d_gene: NA; CDR3nt: TGTGCCAGCAGCCCCCCCGGGGTCAATGGCGGGGAGCTGTTTTTT; CDR3aa: CASSPPGVNGGELFF
v_gene: TRBV6-2/TRBV6-3; abundance: many; j_gene: TRBJ2-7; d_gene: TRBD2; CDR3nt: TGTGCCAGCAGTTTACGGACTAGCCGCTACGAGCAGTACTTC; CDR3aa: CASSLRTSRYEQYF
v_gene: TRBV27; abundance: many; j_gene: TRBJ1-2; d_gene: NA; CDR3nt: TGTGCCAGCAGTCACCGAGGGAAAGTGGACTATGGCTACACCTTC; CDR3aa: CASSHRGKVDYGYTF